This T cell receptor beta chain was sequenced in a study of shared clonotypes between healthy human individuals. Study findings and constraints: Exclusively blood specimens were collected; tissue repertoires likely differ. Clonotypes not shared had lower generation probabilities than those common to all four donors.

The table came from immunoSEQ multiplex PCR; TCRdb's copy has only in-frame clones and leaves some out. The sample consists of 2 million to 3 million clones, 93% of them appearing once. Germline assignment: CDR1 MNHEY and CDR2 SVGAGI. The CDR3 is 13 amino acids. The V end lost 5 bases, the J end lost 5 bases, and 13 bases lay between the germline ends. In regard to this clone: The antigen is undetermined.

The V gene is TRBV6-5, the J gene TRBJ2-7; D is unresolved. This TCR derives from a man aged 18 to 35 in good health. Some clones in this sample may be carry-over from other donors' samples. Specimen: naive CD4+ T cells from PBMCs. Regarding subset: CD45RA+ positively selected. CDR3 sequence: CASSPLSPHEQYF. Here the CDR3 DNA reads TGTGCCAGCAGTCCCTTAAGTCCTCACGAGCAGTACTTC.